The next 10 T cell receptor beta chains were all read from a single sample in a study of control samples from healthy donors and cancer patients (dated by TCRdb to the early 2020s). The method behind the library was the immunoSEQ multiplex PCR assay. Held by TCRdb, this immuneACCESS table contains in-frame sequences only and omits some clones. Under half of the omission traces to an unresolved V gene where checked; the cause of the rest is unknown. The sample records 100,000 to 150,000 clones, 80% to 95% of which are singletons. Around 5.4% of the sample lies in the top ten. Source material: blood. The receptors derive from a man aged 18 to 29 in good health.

CDR3 protein: CASSSGAEAFF. The CDR3 region has the DNA TGTGCCAGCAGCAGCGGGGCTGAAGCTTTCTTT. This chain uses TRBV25-1 with TRBJ1-1; D gene uncertain. Per the germline V gene, CDR1 is MGHDK and CDR2 is SYGVNS. The CDR3 runs to 11 residues. Deletions cut 6 bases from V and 6 bases from J, with 8 bases between.

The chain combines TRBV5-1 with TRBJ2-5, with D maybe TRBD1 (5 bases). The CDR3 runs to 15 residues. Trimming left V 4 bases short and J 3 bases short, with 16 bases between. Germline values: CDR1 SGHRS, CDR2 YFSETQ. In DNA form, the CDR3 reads TGCGCCAGCAGCCGTCAGTTTATAGGGGAAGAGACCCAGTACTTC. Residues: CASSRQFIGEETQYF.

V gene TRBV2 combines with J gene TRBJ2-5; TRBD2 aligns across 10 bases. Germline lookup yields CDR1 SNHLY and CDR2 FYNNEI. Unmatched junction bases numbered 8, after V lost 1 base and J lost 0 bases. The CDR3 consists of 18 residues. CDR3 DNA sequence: TGTGCCAGCAGTGAAGAGGTAGCGGGGGGATACTACCAAGAGACCCAGTACTTC. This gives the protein CASSEEVAGGYYQETQYF.

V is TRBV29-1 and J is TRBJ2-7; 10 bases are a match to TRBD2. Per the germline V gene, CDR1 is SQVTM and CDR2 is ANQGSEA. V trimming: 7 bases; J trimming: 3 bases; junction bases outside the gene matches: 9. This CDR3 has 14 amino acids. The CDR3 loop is CSAQGKRGGYEQYF. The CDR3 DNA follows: TGCAGCGCTCAAGGGAAGCGGGGGGGCTACGAGCAGTACTTC.

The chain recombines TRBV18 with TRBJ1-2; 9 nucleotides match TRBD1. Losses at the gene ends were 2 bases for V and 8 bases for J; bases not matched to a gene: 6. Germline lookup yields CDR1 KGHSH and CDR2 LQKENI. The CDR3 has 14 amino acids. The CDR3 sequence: CASSPGQGINGYTF. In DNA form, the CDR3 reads TGTGCCAGCTCACCAGGACAGGGGATTAACGGCTACACCTTC.

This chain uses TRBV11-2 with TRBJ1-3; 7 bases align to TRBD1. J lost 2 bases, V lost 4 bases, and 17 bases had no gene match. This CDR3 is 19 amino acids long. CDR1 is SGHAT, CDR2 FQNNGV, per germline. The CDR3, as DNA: TGTGCCAGCAGCTCTTATATGGCACCAGGGGGAGAAGCTGGAAACACCATATATTTT. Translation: CASSSYMAPGGEAGNTIYF. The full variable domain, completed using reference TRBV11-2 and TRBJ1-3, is EAGVAQSPRYKIIEKRQSVAFWCNPISGHATLYWYQQILGQGPKLLIQFQNNGVVDDSQLPKDRFSAERLKGVDSTLKIQPAKLEDSAVYLCASSSYMAPGGEAGNTIYFGEGSWLTVV.

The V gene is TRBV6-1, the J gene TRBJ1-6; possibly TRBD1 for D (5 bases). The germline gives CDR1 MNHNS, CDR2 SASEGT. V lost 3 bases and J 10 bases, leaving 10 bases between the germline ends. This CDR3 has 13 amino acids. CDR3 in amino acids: CASSDGGWSPLHF. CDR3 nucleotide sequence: TGTGCCAGCAGTGACGGGGGTTGGTCACCCCTCCACTTT.

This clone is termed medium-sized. CDR3 amino acids: CASSPRGLRGYTF. The DNA of the CDR3 is TGTGCCAGCAGCCCAAGGGGGCTGAGGGGCTACACCTTC. V and J are TRBV21-1 and TRBJ1-2; the table names TRBD1, a call not compared with the DNA. TRBV21-1 is designated a pseudogene. The CDR3 totals 13 residues.

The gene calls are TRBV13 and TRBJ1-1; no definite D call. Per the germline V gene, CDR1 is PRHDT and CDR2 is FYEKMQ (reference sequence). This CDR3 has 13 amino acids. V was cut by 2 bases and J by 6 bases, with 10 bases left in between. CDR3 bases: TGTGCCAGCAGCTTAACAAATTCGCCTGAAGCTTTCTTT. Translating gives CASSLTNSPEAFF.

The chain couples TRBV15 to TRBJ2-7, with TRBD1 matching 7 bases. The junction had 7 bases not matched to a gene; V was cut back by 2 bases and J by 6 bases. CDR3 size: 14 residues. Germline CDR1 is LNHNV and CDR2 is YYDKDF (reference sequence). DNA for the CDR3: TGTGCCACCAGCAGAACTTACAGGGGACGCGAGCAGTACTTC. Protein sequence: CATSRTYRGREQYF.